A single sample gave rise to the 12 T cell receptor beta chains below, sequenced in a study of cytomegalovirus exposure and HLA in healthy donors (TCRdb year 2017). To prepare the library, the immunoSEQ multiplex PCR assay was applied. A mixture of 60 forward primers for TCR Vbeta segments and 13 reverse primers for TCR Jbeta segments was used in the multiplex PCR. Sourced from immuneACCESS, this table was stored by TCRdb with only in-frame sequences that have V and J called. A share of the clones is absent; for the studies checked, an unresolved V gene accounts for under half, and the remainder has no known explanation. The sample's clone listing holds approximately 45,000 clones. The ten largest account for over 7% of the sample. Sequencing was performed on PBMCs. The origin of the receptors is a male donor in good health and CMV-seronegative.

This CDR3 reads CASSALHLRQGSTDTQYF. CDR3 DNA sequence: TGTGCCAGCAGCGCACTCCACCTTCGACAGGGAAGTACAGATACGCAGTATTTT. This sequence joins TRBV27 and TRBJ2-3; 7 bases map to TRBD1. The length of the CDR3 is 18 residues. Germline V gives CDR1 MNHEY, CDR2 SMNVEV (reference sequence). V was pared by 6 bases and J by 3 bases, with 18 bases of the junction left unmatched.

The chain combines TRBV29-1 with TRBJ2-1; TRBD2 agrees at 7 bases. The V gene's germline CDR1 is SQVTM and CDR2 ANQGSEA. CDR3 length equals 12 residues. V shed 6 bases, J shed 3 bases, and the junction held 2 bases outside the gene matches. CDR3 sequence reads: CSVLAGYNEQFF. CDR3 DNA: TGCAGCGTGTTAGCGGGCTACAATGAGCAGTTCTTC.

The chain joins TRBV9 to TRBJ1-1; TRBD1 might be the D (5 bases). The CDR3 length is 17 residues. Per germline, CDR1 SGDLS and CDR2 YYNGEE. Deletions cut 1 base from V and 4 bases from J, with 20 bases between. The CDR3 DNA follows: TGTGCCAGCAGCGTATCAAATCGCGGGGGAGCTGGCACTGAAGCTTTCTTT. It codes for CASSVSNRGGAGTEAFF.

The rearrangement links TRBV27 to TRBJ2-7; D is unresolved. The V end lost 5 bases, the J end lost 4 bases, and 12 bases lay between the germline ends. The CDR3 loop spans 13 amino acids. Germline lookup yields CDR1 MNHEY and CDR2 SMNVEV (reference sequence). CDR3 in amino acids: CASSPSSPYEQYF. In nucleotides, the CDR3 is TGTGCCAGCAGTCCCTCCTCCCCTTACGAGCAGTACTTC.

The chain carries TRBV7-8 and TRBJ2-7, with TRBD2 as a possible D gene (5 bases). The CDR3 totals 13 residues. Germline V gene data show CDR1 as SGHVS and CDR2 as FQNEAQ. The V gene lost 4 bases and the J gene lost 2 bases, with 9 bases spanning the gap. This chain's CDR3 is CASSWTGPYEQYF. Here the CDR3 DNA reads TGTGCCAGCAGCTGGACTGGGCCCTACGAGCAGTACTTC.

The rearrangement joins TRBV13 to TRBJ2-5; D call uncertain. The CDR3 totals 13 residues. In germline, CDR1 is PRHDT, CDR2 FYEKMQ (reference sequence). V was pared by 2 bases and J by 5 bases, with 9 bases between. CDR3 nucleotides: TGTGCCAGCAGCTTACGACCGGAGGAGACCCAGTACTTC. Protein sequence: CASSLRPEETQYF.

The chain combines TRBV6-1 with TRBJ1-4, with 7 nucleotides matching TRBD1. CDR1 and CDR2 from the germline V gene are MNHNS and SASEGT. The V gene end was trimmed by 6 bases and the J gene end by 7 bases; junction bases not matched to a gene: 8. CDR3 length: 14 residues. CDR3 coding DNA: TGTGCCAGCAGCGACGGACAGGTTGGTGAAAAACTGTTTTTT. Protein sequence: CASSDGQVGEKLFF.

Here the CDR3 reads CASSPRLAGTYEQYF. For the CDR3, the DNA is TGTGCCAGCAGTCCTAGACTAGCGGGAACCTACGAGCAGTACTTC. The gene calls are TRBV27 and TRBJ2-7; 11 positions agree with TRBD2. The ends lost 5 bases at V and 2 bases at J; junction bases unmatched: 5. Germline CDR1 MNHEY, CDR2 SMNVEV (reference sequence). This CDR3 has 15 amino acids.

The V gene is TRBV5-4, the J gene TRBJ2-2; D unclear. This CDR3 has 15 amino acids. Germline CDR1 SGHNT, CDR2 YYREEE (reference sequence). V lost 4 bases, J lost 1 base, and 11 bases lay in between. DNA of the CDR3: TGTGCCAGCAGCCCGGCTTCAGGGAACACCGGGGAGCTGTTTTTT. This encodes CASSPASGNTGELFF.

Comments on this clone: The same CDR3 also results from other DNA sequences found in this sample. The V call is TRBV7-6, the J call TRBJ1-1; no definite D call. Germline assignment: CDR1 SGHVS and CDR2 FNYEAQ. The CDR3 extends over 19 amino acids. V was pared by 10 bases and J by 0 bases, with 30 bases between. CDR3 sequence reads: CATLPTGHPSGALNTEAFF. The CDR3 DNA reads TGTGCCACCCTCCCCACCGGTCACCCGTCGGGAGCACTGAACACTGAAGCTTTCTTT.

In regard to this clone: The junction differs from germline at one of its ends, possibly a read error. The CDR3 DNA reads TGTGCCAGCTCACCAACTAGAGCGACTTACGATTTT. Its translation: CASSPTRATYDF. This chain uses TRBV18 with TRBJ2-3, with D tentatively TRBD2 (5 bases). Germline CDR1 reads KGHSH; CDR2 reads LQKENI. The CDR3 contains 12 residues.

In DNA form, the CDR3 reads TGTGCCAGCAGCCCAGGGGTCGAAGAGACCCAGTACTTC. It yields the protein CASSPGVEETQYF. The rearrangement joins TRBV11-2 to TRBJ2-5; tentative D call: TRBD1 (6 bases). The germline V gene has CDR1 SGHAT and CDR2 FQNNGV. The CDR3 contains 13 residues. With 5 bases removed from V and 3 bases from J, the gap between germline ends came to 10 bases.